This record looks at one T cell receptor beta chain sequence and its context. A much larger clone is a single base away; this may be a read error. The sample originates from a study of blood T cell repertoires in COVID-19. Study as a whole: Researchers got acute and convalescent COVID-19 samples from the United States, Italy and Spain. T cells, B-cell-depleted T cells, or PBMCs supplied cDNA or gDNA.

Original methodology: Researchers report that nucleated cell counts were estimated from reference gene primer amplification. The data were produced by immunoSEQ multiplex PCR, yet TCRdb's version contains in-frame clones alone and is incomplete. The DNA gave D and trimming, while V, J and clone size come from that table. The sample has under 250,000 clones; roughly 82% are singletons. CDR1 is MDHEN, CDR2 SYDVKM, per germline. The CDR3 consists of 12 residues. Trimming shortened V by 7 bases and J by 0 bases, and 4 bases separated the two germline ends. Sample: peripheral blood. The TCR comes from a woman in her sixties or seventies with acute or convalescent COVID-19. This chain links TRBV28 with TRBJ1-5, with D hard to call. This CDR3 is CASTFSNQPQHF. The DNA of the CDR3 is TGTGCCAGCACCTTTAGCAATCAGCCCCAGCATTTT.